This T cell receptor beta chain is from a study of OX40 agonist ivuxolimab in advanced cancers. Study-wide background: The patients' treatment was ivuxolimab, an agonistic anti-OX40 (CD134) antibody. Each patient was given ivuxolimab into a vein every 2 weeks, at 0.01 to 10 mg/kg. Overall study results and limits: There was clonal expansion of CD4+ and CD8+ blood T cells by week 6 at 0.1 to 3.0 mg/kg.

Comments on this clone: Its antigen is undetermined.

The V end was cut by 2 bases, the J end by 3 bases, with 5 bases between. This CDR3 has 13 amino acids. The germline V gene has CDR1 SGHRS and CDR2 YFSETQ. Produced via immunoSEQ multiplex PCR; TCRdb's table is partial and in-frame only. The sample has about 60,000 clones, roughly nine tenths seen once; the top ten hold about 1%. The sequencing used CD4+ or CD8+ T cells sorted from blood, collected in a trial of the OX40 agonist ivuxolimab. The chain combines TRBV5-1 with TRBJ1-4; D is unclear. The clonotype originates from an adult with an advanced solid tumor such as melanoma, head and neck, liver or kidney cancer. CDR3 sequence reads: CASSLQANEKLFF. As DNA, the CDR3 is TGCGCCAGCAGCTTACAAGCTAATGAAAAACTGTTTTTT.